In this sample, the clone carrying this T cell receptor beta chain turned up many times. Its matching antigen is unknown. The record originates from a study of T-cell memory formation after mild COVID-19. In the study overall: TCR clusters were mostly confined to one donor each. Broader study findings: Pre-infection memory already had some responding clones, implying cross-reactive memory joined.

TCRdb recomputed calls from the 5' RACE reads with MiXCR, one row per CDR3 protein. The sample consists of tens of thousands of distinct CDR3 sequences, roughly 16% of them appearing once. Per the germline V gene, CDR1 is LNHDA and CDR2 is SQIVND (reference sequence). This CDR3 is 18 amino acids long. J lost 6 bases, V lost 3 bases, and 14 bases had no gene match. The TCR was taken from a man aged 18 to 30 who had mild COVID-19 (a few samples of this study predate the infection). Cell type and time point are not known. The sequencing input was PBMCs or a T cell subset sorted from them (not recorded which). This chain uses TRBV19 with TRBJ2-1; TRBD2 matches 10 bases. The CDR3 coding sequence is TGTGCCAGTAGTATCTGGGCTAGCGGGGGACACACGGGCAATGAGCAGTTCTTC. Translation gives CASSIWASGGHTGNEQFF. The entire variable domain, with the rest obtained from reference TRBV19 and TRBJ2-1, is as follows: DGGITQSPKYLFRKEGQNVTLSCEQNLNHDAMYWYRQDPGQGLRLIYYSQIVNDFQKGDIAEGYSVSREKKESFPLTVTSAQKNPTAFYLCASSIWASGGHTGNEQFFGPGTRLTVL.